This T cell receptor beta chain was recorded in a study of T cell changes during pregnancy in multiple sclerosis. Some clones are missing from TCRdb's copy, which holds only in-frame ones; the method was immunoSEQ multiplex PCR. The table records about 50,000 clones, more than 80% of them present only once. The sample holds one count of this clone. The sequence was obtained from a female donor with multiple sclerosis, enrolled in a pregnancy study. The sample here was CD4+ T cells from peripheral blood mononuclear cells, taken before pregnancy.

This chain's CDR3 is CASSERGFGAGGPTSEQYF. In DNA form, the CDR3 reads TGTGCCAGCAGTGAACGGGGGTTCGGAGCGGGAGGGCCAACATCCGAGCAGTACTTC. The chain couples TRBV2 to TRBJ2-7, with TRBD2 identical over 10 bases. Germline values: CDR1 SNHLY, CDR2 FYNNEI. This CDR3 comprises 19 residues. V was pared by 2 bases and J by 6 bases, with 19 bases of the junction left unmatched.